One and the same sample provided the 21 T cell receptor beta chains below, sequenced in a study of T-cell reconstitution after alpha-beta-depleted transplantation in children. A TCRbeta library incorporating unique molecular identifiers was prepared. TCRdb reanalysed the PCR reads using MiXCR and keeps one entry per CDR3 protein. Among 330,000 or so distinct CDR3 sequences listed, approximately 10% were seen once. Sequencing was performed on PBMCs from the stem cell graft donor, taken from the stem cell graft. The source is a human donor who donated a stem cell graft to a child with acute lymphoblastic leukemia.

This clonotype was detected only a few times. J is TRBJ2-7 and V is TRBV5-1, with 11 bases aligning to TRBD1. The CDR3 length is 16 residues. Germline V gene data show CDR1 as SGHRS and CDR2 as YFSETQ. V dropped 5 bases and J dropped 2; count of bases not matched to a gene: 9. The CDR3 DNA follows: TGCGCCAGCAGAAGCTTACCGGGACAGGGGGCCTACGAGCAGTACTTC. Translated: CASRSLPGQGAYEQYF.

The V gene is TRBV7-2, the J gene TRBJ2-7, with 8 nucleotides matching TRBD1. Looked up from germline, CDR1 is SGHTA and CDR2 is FQGNSA. This CDR3 is built from 14 residues. Unmatched junction bases numbered 4, after V lost 1 base and J lost 5 bases. The CDR3, as DNA: TGTGCCAGCAGCTTAGGGACAGGGTTCCACGAGCAGTACTTC. Its translation is CASSLGTGFHEQYF. The full variable domain, with the rest looked up from reference TRBV7-2 and TRBJ2-7, is GAGVSQSPSNKVTEKGKDVELRCDPISGHTALYWYRQSLGQGLEFLIYFQGNSAPDKSGLPSDRFSAERTGGSVSTLTIQRTQQEDSAVYLCASSLGTGFHEQYFGPGTRLTVT.

This clonotype appeared many times. The rearrangement links TRBV20-1 to TRBJ2-3, with 7 bases lining up with TRBD2. The junction had 5 bases not matched to a gene; V was cut back by 4 bases and J by 4 bases. The CDR3 has 13 amino acids. CDR1 and CDR2 from the germline V gene are DFQATT and SNEGSKA (reference sequence). The chain's CDR3 is CSATREAADTQYF. In DNA, the CDR3 is TGCAGTGCTACCCGGGAGGCGGCAGATACGCAGTATTTT.

The chain has TRBV4-3 and TRBJ2-5; either TRBD1 or TRBD2 may fit D (5 bases each). Germline values: CDR1 LGHNA, CDR2 YSLEER. The CDR3 has 13 residues. Deletions cut 2 bases from V and 4 bases from J, with 8 bases between. The CDR3 reads CASSQSGRETQYF. CDR3 nucleotide sequence: TGCGCCAGCAGCCAATCGGGGCGAGAGACCCAGTACTTC.

V is TRBV6-1 and J is TRBJ2-3; 10 bases fit TRBD2. Germline CDR1 MNHNS, CDR2 SASEGT. J was trimmed by 5 bases and V by 7 bases; bases with no gene match: 3. The CDR3 is made up of 13 amino acids. CDR3 loop: CASTVAGGDTQYF. The CDR3 DNA follows: TGTGCCAGCACCGTAGCGGGAGGAGATACGCAGTATTTT.

The V call is TRBV29-1, the J call TRBJ1-2; D is possibly TRBD1 (5 bases). Germline CDR1 SQVTM, CDR2 ANQGSEA. The V gene lost 4 bases and the J gene lost 7 bases, with 13 bases spanning the gap. This CDR3 comprises 12 residues. The CDR3 coding sequence is TGCAGCGTTGCGGGAGGGGAGGGTGGCTACACCTTC. This translates into CSVAGGEGGYTF. Complete variable domain (other parts from reference TRBV29-1 and TRBJ1-2): SAVISQKPSRDICQRGTSLTIQCQVDSQVTMMFWYRQQPGQSLTLIATANQGSEATYESGFVIDKFPISRPNLTFSTLTVSNMSPEDSSIYLCSVAGGEGGYTFGSGTRLTVV.

The genes are TRBV3-1 and TRBJ1-4; D remains unclear. V gave up 0 bases and J gave up 7 bases, with 12 bases separating them. This CDR3 has 15 residues. Germline loops: CDR1 LGHDT, CDR2 YNNKEL (reference sequence). The CDR3 loop reads CASSQDRQPSEKLFF. CDR3 nucleotide sequence: TGTGCCAGCAGCCAAGATAGGCAGCCGAGTGAAAAACTGTTTTTT.

This clonotype was detected a few times. The J gene is TRBJ1-6, the V gene TRBV4-2, with 9 positions matching TRBD1. The CDR3 has 15 amino acids. The germline V gene encodes CDR1 LGHNA and CDR2 YNFKEQ. V dropped 0 bases and J dropped 6; count of bases not matched to a gene: 0. The CDR3 loop reads CASSQETGGNSPLHF. The CDR3 nucleotides read TGTGCCAGCAGCCAAGAGACAGGGGGTAATTCACCCCTCCACTTT.

This clonotype was counted only a few times. V is TRBV10-3 and J is TRBJ2-3, with a possible D match to TRBD1 (5 bases). Trimming left V 6 bases short and J 2 bases short, with 12 bases between. Germline loops: CDR1 ENHRY, CDR2 SYGVKD. This CDR3 region has 14 residues. CDR3 region: CAIRGVDLTDTQYF. In DNA form, the CDR3 reads TGTGCCATCAGAGGGGTCGATCTCACAGATACGCAGTATTTT.

The chain has TRBV28 and TRBJ2-4; the match to TRBD2 covers 8 bases. There are 14 residues in the CDR3. Germline CDR1 is MDHEN and CDR2 is SYDVKM. V lost 6 bases and J lost 5; bases outside the gene matches: 6. The CDR3 DNA is TGTGCCAGCAGATTCACTAGCGGTGAAAACATTCAGTACTTC. Amino acid sequence: CASRFTSGENIQYF.

This clonotype was counted between two and nine times. J is TRBJ1-4 and V is TRBV15; no clear D gene. The CDR3 sequence is 17 residues long. V lost 3 bases, J lost 3 bases, and 17 bases lay in between. Germline CDR1 reads LNHNV; CDR2 reads YYDKDF (reference sequence). The CDR3 DNA reads TGTGCCACCAGCAGGGGCCCCCCGCAGGCGTCTAATGAAAAACTGTTTTTT. Its protein is CATSRGPPQASNEKLFF.

This clonotype was observed a handful of times. The rearrangement links TRBV7-8 to TRBJ2-6; D unclear. There are 17 residues in the CDR3. Looked up from germline, CDR1 is SGHVS and CDR2 is FQNEAQ. V shed 5 bases and J shed 0 bases, with 14 bases lying between them. The DNA for the CDR3 is TGTGCCAGCAGCCCCCGGCCAAAATTCTCTGGGGCCAACGTCCTGACTTTC. It translates to CASSPRPKFSGANVLTF.

This clonotype was seen at least ten times. The CDR3 DNA reads as TGCGCCAGCAGCCACGTCGGGGTTGGCTCAGATACGCAGTATTTT. This sequence encodes CASSHVGVGSDTQYF. The chain couples TRBV4-1 to TRBJ2-3; TRBD2 is a possible D gene (5 bases). The CDR3 length is 15 residues. Per germline, CDR1 MGHRA and CDR2 YSYEKL. Trimming removed 3 bases from V and 4 bases from J, with 14 bases in between.

The CDR3 spells CSGTLGGETQYF. The CDR3 DNA follows: TGCAGCGGGACTCTCGGAGGAGAGACCCAGTACTTC. The chain has TRBV29-1 and TRBJ2-5; TRBD2 is a possible D gene (5 bases). CDR3 length: 12 residues. The V end was cut by 7 bases, the J end by 4 bases, with 13 bases between. CDR1 and CDR2 (germline): SQVTM, ANQGSEA.

This sequence joins TRBV3-1 and TRBJ2-2; no firm D call. Germline V CDR1 and CDR2: LGHDT, YNNKEL (reference sequence). This CDR3 is 13 amino acids long. V dropped 1 base and J dropped 9 bases, with 9 bases sitting between them. The CDR3 sequence: CASSQASYRELFF. The CDR3 DNA reads TGTGCCAGCAGCCAAGCCTCTTACCGGGAGCTGTTTTTT.

The chain has TRBV19 and TRBJ1-1; D is unclear. Trimming left V 6 bases short and J 1 base short, with 9 bases between. The CDR3 loop spans 13 amino acids. In germline, CDR1 is LNHDA, CDR2 SQIVND (reference sequence). The CDR3 region has the DNA TGTGCCAGTAGAACCGGGCCGAACACTGAAGCTTTCTTT. Its protein product is CASRTGPNTEAFF. Variable domain in full (rest from reference TRBV19 and TRBJ1-1): DGGITQSPKYLFRKEGQNVTLSCEQNLNHDAMYWYRQDPGQGLRLIYYSQIVNDFQKGDIAEGYSVSREKKESFPLTVTSAQKNPTAFYLCASRTGPNTEAFFGQGTRLTVV.

This chain links TRBV30 with TRBJ2-1, with D perhaps TRBD2 (5 bases). This CDR3 region has 12 residues. The V gene lost 2 bases and the J gene lost 15 bases, with 17 bases spanning the gap. CDR1 is GTSNPN and CDR2 is SVGIG in the germline V gene (reference sequence). The CDR3 bases are TGTGCCTGGAGTCACGACTCCCGTGGGAGGTTCTTC. This translates into CAWSHDSRGRFF.

The chain joins TRBV5-1 to TRBJ2-1; 9 nucleotides line up with TRBD2. The V and J ends lost 5 bases and 9 bases, in that order; junction bases with no gene match: 15. Germline-derived CDR1 and CDR2 are SGHRS and YFSETQ. The CDR3 covers 16 residues. CDR3 coding DNA: TGCGCCAGCAGTAGAGTAGCGGGAGCCGCGATGGGTGAGCAGTTCTTC. Its protein product is CASSRVAGAAMGEQFF.

A few counts support this clonotype. The rearrangement uses TRBV4-1 and TRBJ2-3; TRBD2 matches 12 bases. The CDR3 contains 14 residues. V was pared by 8 bases and J by 4 bases, with 4 bases of the junction left unmatched. Per the germline V gene, CDR1 is MGHRA and CDR2 is YSYEKL. The CDR3 spells CASGLAGIPDTQYF. The CDR3 coding sequence is TGCGCCAGCGGACTAGCGGGAATCCCAGATACGCAGTATTTT.

This rearrangement joins TRBV9 to TRBJ1-2, with D perhaps TRBD1 (5 bases). This CDR3 comprises 13 residues. V was pared by 3 bases and J by 4 bases, with 10 bases between. Germline assignment: CDR1 SGDLS and CDR2 YYNGEE. CDR3 loop: CASSETVSYGYTF. CDR3 DNA sequence: TGTGCCAGCAGCGAGACAGTTAGCTATGGCTACACCTTC.

This clonotype was recorded a few times. The chain joins TRBV4-1 to TRBJ2-7; D may correspond to TRBD1 or TRBD2 (5 bases each). Germline V gene lookup returns CDR1 MGHRA and CDR2 YSYEKL. The V end was cut by 0 bases, the J end by 2 bases, with 11 bases between. The CDR3 totals 15 residues. Written as DNA, the CDR3 is TGCGCCAGCAGCCAAGATCCGGGGCCTGCCTACGAGCAGTACTTC. Translation: CASSQDPGPAYEQYF.